Below, one TCR beta chain is given with its context. Antigen unknown. The junction differs from germline at one of its ends, possibly a read error. The data originate from a study of T-cell memory formation after mild COVID-19. Study summary: Clustering of TCRs was largely donor specific. Study-wide findings and caveats: Within pre-infection memory, some responding clones were found, suggesting cross-reactive memory joined.

Germline CDR1 is MNHEY and CDR2 is SVGEGT. This CDR3 has 14 residues. MiXCR, run by TCRdb on the 5' RACE reads, gives a single entry per CDR3 protein. The sample has under 300,000 distinct CDR3 sequences, around a tenth seen once. This receptor was obtained from a man aged 18-30 years who had mild COVID-19 (a few samples of this study predate the infection). Cell type and time point are not known. The sample comprised PBMCs or a T cell subset sorted from them (not recorded which). The rearrangement joins TRBV6-2 or TRBV6-3 to TRBJ1-5; 7 bases agree with TRBD1. CDR3 DNA: TGTGCCAGCAGTTACTGGGACAGCAGTCAGCCCCAGCATTTT. Protein sequence: CASSYWDSSQPQHF.